The clone carrying this T cell receptor beta chain was detected once. The CDR3 runs 15 residues. The V and J ends lost 8 bases and 2 bases respectively, with 13 bases between them. CDR1 MNHNY and CDR2 SVGAGI come from the germline V gene (reference sequence). This entry comes from a study of blood T cell repertoires in COVID-19. Study at large: The study drew acute and convalescent COVID-19 samples from the United States, Italy and Spain. T cells, B-cell-depleted T cells, or PBMCs supplied cDNA or gDNA.

Original methodology: Amplification from reference gene primers served as the basis for estimated nucleated cell counts. Clones were sequenced by immunoSEQ multiplex PCR, and TCRdb holds only the in-frame ones, with some missing. V, J and clone size are those of that table, while D and trimming were read from the DNA. The sample lists roughly 85,000 clones, approximately 90% occurring once. The genes are TRBV6-6 and TRBJ1-6; TRBD1 might be the D (5 bases). The TCR was taken from a man aged 45-65 years with active or convalescent COVID-19. The sequencing input was peripheral blood. CDR3 in DNA: TGTGCCAGCGGGGGGGGGAATGCCTATAATTCACCCCTCCACTTT. Amino acid sequence: CASGGGNAYNSPLHF.